The present entry profiles one TCR beta chain with its context. Its matching antigen is unknown. Different DNA sequences within this sample yield the same CDR3. Germline values: CDR1 MDHEN, CDR2 SYDVKM. V lost 6 bases and J lost 0; bases outside the gene matches: 7. CDR3 length: 15 amino acids. The record originates from a study of shared clonotypes between healthy human individuals. The overall study: Donors had three CD4 naive, three CD4 memory, two CD8 naive and one CD8 memory plate apiece. The study, taken as a whole, reports: Naive CD4 clonotype sharing across several donors was about 5.3%.

Assay used: immunoSEQ multiplex PCR; TCRdb lists only in-frame clones, some missing. The sample lists under 1,900,000 clones, 98% to 99% occurring once. The sample was naive CD4+ T cells sorted from blood. Documented subset: CD45RA+ positively selected. V is TRBV28 and J is TRBJ2-7; the match to TRBD2 covers 8 bases. This receptor was identified in a young man in good health. DNA for the CDR3: TGTGCCAGCAGCCGAACTAGCGGTAGCTCCTACGAGCAGTACTTC. As protein: CASSRTSGSSYEQYF.